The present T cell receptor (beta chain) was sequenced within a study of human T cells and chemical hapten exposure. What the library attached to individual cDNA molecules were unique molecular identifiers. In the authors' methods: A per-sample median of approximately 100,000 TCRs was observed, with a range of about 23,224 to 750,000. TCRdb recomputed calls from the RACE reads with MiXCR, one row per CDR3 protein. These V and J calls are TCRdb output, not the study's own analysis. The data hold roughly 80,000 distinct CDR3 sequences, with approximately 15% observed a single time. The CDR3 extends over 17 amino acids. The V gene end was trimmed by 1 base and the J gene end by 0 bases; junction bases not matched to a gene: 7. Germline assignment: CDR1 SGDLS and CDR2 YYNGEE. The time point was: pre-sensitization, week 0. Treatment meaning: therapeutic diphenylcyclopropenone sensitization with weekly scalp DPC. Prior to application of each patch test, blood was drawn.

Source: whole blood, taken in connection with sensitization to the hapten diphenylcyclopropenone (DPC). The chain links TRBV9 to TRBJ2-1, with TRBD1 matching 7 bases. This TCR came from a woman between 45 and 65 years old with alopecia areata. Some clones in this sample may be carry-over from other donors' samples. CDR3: CASSVRTGVSSYNEQFF. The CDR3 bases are TGTGCCAGCAGCGTAAGGACAGGAGTAAGCTCCTACAATGAGCAGTTCTTC. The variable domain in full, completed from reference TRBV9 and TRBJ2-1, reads DSGVTQTPKHLITATGQRVTLRCSPRSGDLSVYWYQQSLDQGLQFLIQYYNGEERAKGNILERFSAQQFPDLHSELNLSSLELGDSALYFCASSVRTGVSSYNEQFFGPGTRLTVL.